This T cell receptor beta chain was profiled in a study of tumor and adjacent non-tumor tissue in lung cancer. This sample's RNA came from whole unsorted tissue. More than 3 cm separated this lung sample from the edge of the tumor. Chemotherapy-naive patients with new lung cancer underwent thoracic surgery in China, August–late 2014. Of note for this clonotype: The antigen remains undetermined. No conserved phenylalanine or tryptophan ends this CDR3, so it is likely a read error.

There are 11 residues in the CDR3. Looked up from germline, CDR1 is DFQATT and CDR2 is SNEGSKA (reference sequence). TCRbeta libraries were built with three rounds of nested PCR, modified from ARM-PCR. MiXCR was run by TCRdb on the multiplex PCR reads, yielding one entry per CDR3 protein. The sample contains 75,000 to 90,000 distinct CDR3 sequences, about 77% of which appear only once. General study points: Compared with tumor, normal lung showed significantly lower TCR diversity.

This clonotype originated in a woman between 50 and 59 years old with non-small cell lung cancer. V is TRBV20-1 and J is TRBJ2-7; D might be TRBD2 (5 bases). Sequencing was done on a sample of distant non-tumor lung tissue. CDR3 sequence (DNA): TGCAGTACTAGAGAGCTTTACGAGCAGTACTCC. Its translation is CSTRELYEQYS.